This T cell receptor (beta chain) was documented in a study of Graves' ophthalmopathy and Graves' hyperthyroidism. About the research overall: Peripheral blood collection took place at initial diagnosis, before any treatment.

Findings and limits, study-wide: In blood appeared most of the expanded thyroid clonotypes whose frequency exceeded 0.001.

V was pared by 3 bases and J by 1 base, with 13 bases between. The CDR3 has 15 residues. Germline assignment: CDR1 SGHRS and CDR2 YFSETQ. The sequenced template was RNA, covering the TCR beta CDR3 region. Second-round multiplex PCR followed a first-round RT-PCR using HTBI primers. A single record per CDR3 protein comes from TCRdb applying MiXCR to the multiplex PCR reads. The sample consists of some 410,000 distinct CDR3 sequences, over 20% of them appearing once. This clonotype occurred many times. Its antigen remains unknown. The study recruited hyperthyroidism patients aged 18 to 65 who were newly diagnosed, under 2 months' duration. The diagnosis combined clinical symptoms, thyroxine, TRAb, thyroid ultrasound and orbital computed tomography scans.

The gene calls are TRBV5-1 and TRBJ1-1; the D is unclear. The origin of this receptor is a young woman with stable Graves' hyperthyroidism. Sequenced material: peripheral blood. The CDR3 here is CASSYNPNTNTEAFF. The CDR3 nucleotides are TGCGCCAGCAGCTACAACCCAAACACGAACACTGAAGCTTTCTTT.